These T cell receptor beta chains were read from a single sample in a study of CD8+CD57+ T cells in acquired aplastic anemia. TCRdb reprocessed the reads via MiXCR and lists one record per CDR3 protein. Among hundreds of thousands of distinct CDR3 sequences listed, 55% to 70% were seen once. Specimen: sorted CD4+, CD8+, or CD8+CD57+ T cells (not recorded which) from PBMCs. These receptors all come from a human donor in good health, serving as a control. Both conserved end residues are part of each CDR3. The order of the fields is V gene, clone size, D gene, J gene, CDR3 DNA, CDR3 protein. D genes are given only for firm matches. Part of the rows lack a size; the others show once, few, many or a class for expanded clones.

TRBV2	NA	NA	TRBJ2-3	TGTGCCAGCAGTGTTCTGTTCACAGATACGCAGTATTTT	CASSVLFTDTQYF
TRBV12-3/TRBV12-4	NA	TRBD1	TRBJ1-2	TGTGCCAGCAGCTCGGGACAGAGAGGCTACACCTTC	CASSSGQRGYTF
TRBV20-1	many	NA	TRBJ2-1	TGCAGTGCTAGGTCGGGGACAAGATACAATTACAATGAGCAGTTCTTC	CSARSGTRYNYNEQFF
TRBV9	NA	TRBD1	TRBJ1-2	TGTGCCACCAGCGAGACAGGGGAAAGCTATGGCTACACCTTC	CATSETGESYGYTF
TRBV12-3/TRBV12-4	NA	NA	TRBJ1-2	TGTGCCAGCAGTCCCTCGAGGAATTGGGAGGGCTACACCTTC	CASSPSRNWEGYTF
TRBV5-1	NA	NA	TRBJ2-1	TGTGCCAGCAGCTCGTCACAGGGAGGCGACAATGAGCAGTTCTTC	CASSSSQGGDNEQFF
TRBV2	NA	NA	TRBJ1-1	TGTGCCAGCAGTGATTTGGTAGGGAGAGCTTTCTTT	CASSDLVGRAFF
TRBV7-9	NA	NA	TRBJ2-3	TGTGCCAGCAGCTGGGAGACAGGGGACTATGGCTACACCTTT	CASSWETGDYGYTF
TRBV11-2	many	TRBD2	TRBJ2-7	TGTGCCAGCAGCGACGCAGGCCGACTAGCGGGGGTGTACGAGCAGTACTTC	CASSDAGRLAGVYEQYF
TRBV10-1	NA	NA	TRBJ2-7	TGCGCCAGCAGTGAGTCGGGCGGGATTGCACCTCCGTGCTCCTACGAGCAGTACTTC	CASSESGGIAPPCSYEQYF
TRBV14	NA	NA	TRBJ1-2	TGTGCCAGCAGCCAGGCTGGAGGGGGGGCAGGTGACCAGTTCTATGGCTACACCTTC	CASSQAGGGAGDQFYGYTF
TRBV5-5	NA	NA	TRBJ2-2	TGTGCCAGCAGCCTCGAACCAGACACCGGGGAGCTGTTTTTT	CASSLEPDTGELFF
TRBV5-8	many	NA	TRBJ1-6	TGTGCCAGCAGTACCGGGACCGCGAATTCACCCCTCCACTTT	CASSTGTANSPLHF
TRBV9	once	TRBD1	TRBJ1-5	TGTGCCAGCAGCTCCCACCGGGGACAGAACTCCGAGCATTTT	CASSSHRGQNSEHF
TRBV7-9	NA	NA	TRBJ1-2	TGTGCCAGCAGCCACGAGTTACCACCCGGCACCTTC	CASSHELPPGTF
TRBV12-3/TRBV12-4	NA	NA	TRBJ2-7	TGTGCCAGCAGTCCCCCTAGCAGGAGCTACGAGCAGTACTTC	CASSPPSRSYEQYF
TRBV12-3/TRBV12-4	NA	NA	TRBJ2-7	TGTGCCAGCAGTTTAGGCGGGAAATACTCCTACGAGCAGTACTTC	CASSLGGKYSYEQYF
TRBV7-9	many	NA	TRBJ1-1	TGTGCCAGCAGCTCCGATACTAGGAACACTGAAGCTTTCTTT	CASSSDTRNTEAFF
TRBV6-5	NA	NA	TRBJ1-1	TGTGCCAGCAGTTCACCTGAGGCCGGGGGAACTGAAGCTTTCTTT	CASSSPEAGGTEAFF
TRBV12-3/TRBV12-4	many	NA	TRBJ1-5	TGTGCCAGCAGTTTACAGGGCAATCAGCCCCAGCATTTT	CASSLQGNQPQHF
TRBV20-1	NA	NA	TRBJ1-5	TGCAGTGTCGGCCGGGGGGTCAATGGGGCCCAGCATTTT	CSVGRGVNGAQHF
TRBV10-1	NA	NA	TRBJ2-7	TGCGCCAGCAGTGAGGCCAACAACTACGACCGGGCCTTC	CASSEANNYDRAF
TRBV6-4	NA	NA	TRBJ2-6	TGTGCCAGCAGTGATCGGGGCGGCACTTTC	CASSDRGGTF
TRBV25-1	NA	NA	TRBJ2-7	TGCGGCAGCAGTGACCCTTGGACGGGGTTCAGCGAGCAGTACTTC	CGSSDPWTGFSEQYF
TRBV7-6	NA	NA	TRBJ1-6	TGTGCCAGCAGCCACTCCGGCTCCTATAGTTCCCCCCTCCACTTT	CASSHSGSYSSPLHF
TRBV7-2	many	NA	TRBJ2-1	TGTGCCAGCAGCGTACGAAGAGAGTCCTACAATGAGCAGTTCTTC	CASSVRRESYNEQFF
TRBV29-1	NA	TRBD1	TRBJ1-2	TGCAGCGTGGCACCGGACAGGAGAAATGGCTACACCTTC	CSVAPDRRNGYTF
TRBV2	few	TRBD1	TRBJ2-7	TGTGCCACGCTACAGGGGTACGAGCAGTACTTC	CATLQGYEQYF
TRBV6-5	NA	TRBD1	TRBJ1-2	TGTGCCAGCAATTACTCGGGGACAGGATCCCGAAACTATGGCTACACCTTC	CASNYSGTGSRNYGYTF
TRBV10-3	NA	NA	TRBJ2-1	TGTGCCATCAGTCCCAACAGGGTGCATGAGCAGTTCTTC	CAISPNRVHEQFF
TRBV9	NA	NA	TRBJ2-2	TGTGCCAGCAGCTTACCGGGGGCCGGGGAGCTGTTTTTT	CASSLPGAGELFF
TRBV29-1	many	TRBD1	TRBJ1-1	TGCAGCGTTACAAACAGGGGTGGGAGTGAAGCTTTCTTT	CSVTNRGGSEAFF
TRBV12-3/TRBV12-4	NA	NA	TRBJ2-7	TGTGCCAGCATGCAAGGTTACGAGCAGTACTTC	CASMQGYEQYF
TRBV7-8	NA	TRBD1	TRBJ2-5	TGTGCCAGCAGCTGGACCCGCCGCCTCGGGACAGAGTATTTC	CASSWTRRLGTEYF
TRBV2	NA	NA	TRBJ2-7	TGTGCCAGCAGTGTGGGACGCGAGCAGTACTTC	CASSVGREQYF
TRBV9	NA	NA	TRBJ1-6	TGTGCCAGCAGCCTGGGCGACAGGACGGAAGCATCCTTCCACTTT	CASSLGDRTEASFHF
TRBV12-3/TRBV12-4	NA	NA	TRBJ2-7	TGTGCCAGCACCATAACGGCGGTGAGTTCCTACGAGCAGTACTTC	CASTITAVSSYEQYF
TRBV6-2/TRBV6-3	many	NA	TRBJ1-1	TGTGCCAGCAGTTACAACGGCAACACTGAAGCTTTCTTT	CASSYNGNTEAFF
TRBV7-3	NA	NA	TRBJ2-7	TGTGCCAGCAGTTTCTTGGTGGGGCCGGGAGAGCAGTACTTC	CASSFLVGPGEQYF
TRBV10-3	few	TRBD2	TRBJ2-7	TGTGCCATCAGTGCGACTAGCGGGGGTGACGAGCAGTACTTC	CAISATSGGDEQYF
TRBV7-2	many	NA	TRBJ1-2	TGTGCCAGCAGCCGGCGATCGGGGGCGGAAGGCTACACCTTC	CASSRRSGAEGYTF
TRBV2	NA	NA	TRBJ1-1	TGTGCCAGCAGCCCATCCCATTATTCCACTACCGCTGTCTTT	CASSPSHYSTTAVF
TRBV5-4	NA	NA	TRBJ2-6	TGTGCCAGCAGCTTGGAGGCAGGGTTTGGGGCCAACGTCCTGACTTTC	CASSLEAGFGANVLTF
TRBV24-1	NA	NA	TRBJ1-6	TGTGCCACCAGCCCAATGACAGGCGGGAAGGGACCCCTCCACTTT	CATSPMTGGKGPLHF
TRBV20-1	NA	NA	TRBJ1-4	TGCAGTGCTAGCTTAAACACGGGGGAGCGTGAAAAACTGTTTTTT	CSASLNTGEREKLFF
TRBV5-1	NA	NA	TRBJ1-2	TGTGCCAGCAGCTTGGACCCGGGAGAGGGTGGGGGTGGCTACACCTTC	CASSLDPGEGGGGYTF
TRBV7-2	many	TRBD2	TRBJ2-1	TGTGCCAGCGGAAGAGCGGGGAGGTACAATGAGCAGTTCTTC	CASGRAGRYNEQFF
TRBV2	NA	NA	TRBJ2-3	TGTGCCAGCAGGCCCCTGAGTAGGCGGAACACAGATACGCAGTATTTT	CASRPLSRRNTDTQYF
TRBV10-3	NA	NA	TRBJ2-7	TGTGCCATCAGTGAGTCTGGGGAGCAGTACTTC	CAISESGEQYF
TRBV6-6	NA	NA	TRBJ1-5	TGTGCCAGCAGTATTAGGGGGAGCAATCAGCCCCAGCATTTT	CASSIRGSNQPQHF
TRBV12-3/TRBV12-4	once	NA	TRBJ1-5	TGTGCTAGTGGCCGAGGGCGCGCACAGCCCCAGCATTTT	CASGRGRAQPQHF
TRBV6-2/TRBV6-3	NA	NA	TRBJ1-6	TGTGCCAGCAGTTATCCCGGACTAGCGGGGAATTCACCCCTCCACTTT	CASSYPGLAGNSPLHF
TRBV20-1	NA	TRBD1	TRBJ1-4	TGCAGTGCCATAGACAGGGGTAATTCACAAAAACTGTTTTTT	CSAIDRGNSQKLFF
TRBV25-1	NA	NA	TRBJ1-1	TGTGCCAGCAGTCAAACGACAGCCACTGAAGCTTTCTTT	CASSQTTATEAFF